Presented here are 11 T cell receptor beta chains from one specimen sequenced in a study of identifying expanded T cells in peripheral blood. Using immunoSEQ multiplex PCR, the repertoire was profiled, and TCRdb retains in-frame clones only, with some absent. The sample lists 90,000 to 100,000 clones; almost 90% were seen once. The specimen was blood. All receptors derive from a person aged 18 to 75 in good health.

In DNA, the CDR3 is TGCGCCAGCAGCCAATACCAAGCGGGAGCTGGGGCCAACGTCCTGACTTTC. Its translation is CASSQYQAGAGANVLTF. The V and J genes are TRBV4-1 and TRBJ2-6; TRBD2 aligns across 8 bases. V lost 2 bases to trimming and J lost 2 bases; unmatched junction nucleotides: 5. The germline CDR1 and CDR2 sequences are MGHRA and YSYEKL. This CDR3 contains 17 residues.

This clone was seen just once. This chain joins TRBV28 and TRBJ2-6, with TRBD1 matching over 10 bases. V shed 8 bases and J 1 base; nucleotides not matched to a gene: 14. The CDR3 runs to 19 residues. Germline-derived CDR1 and CDR2 are MDHEN and SYDVKM. The CDR3 region is CASDVNPGQGNSGANVLTF. As DNA, the CDR3 is TGTGCCAGCGATGTTAACCCGGGACAGGGGAATTCTGGGGCCAACGTCCTGACTTTC.

The V gene is TRBV9, the J gene TRBJ2-1; TRBD2 matches at 12 bases. The CDR3 has 16 amino acids. V lost 0 bases and J lost 7; bases outside the gene matches: 5. Germline values: CDR1 SGDLS, CDR2 YYNGEE. This CDR3 is CASSVVLAGGPNEQFF. The CDR3 coding sequence is TGTGCCAGCAGCGTAGTTCTAGCGGGAGGGCCTAATGAGCAGTTCTTC.

A note on this clone: This specimen includes other DNA sequences encoding the same CDR3. V and J are TRBV5-1 and TRBJ1-3; the D is unclear. Germline-derived CDR1 and CDR2 are SGHRS and YFSETQ. CDR3 length: 14 residues. V was cut by 0 bases and J by 0 bases, with 4 bases left in between. This CDR3 reads CASSLDSSGNTIYF. The DNA for the CDR3 is TGCGCCAGCAGCTTGGACAGCTCTGGAAACACCATATATTTT. The whole variable domain, remainder taken from reference TRBV5-1 and TRBJ1-3, is KAGVTQTPRYLIKTRGQQVTLSCSPISGHRSVSWYQQTPGQGLQFLFEYFSETQRNKGNFPGRFSGRQFSNSRSEMNVSTLELGDSALYLCASSLDSSGNTIYFGEGSWLTVV.

The V and J genes are TRBV7-9 and TRBJ1-1, with D uncertain. The V end lost 4 bases, the J end lost 0 bases, and 12 bases lay between the germline ends. Germline V gives CDR1 SEHNR, CDR2 FQNEAQ (reference sequence). The CDR3 loop spans 15 amino acids. CDR3: CASSSPTSMNTEAFF. CDR3 nucleotides: TGTGCCAGCAGCTCTCCGACAAGCATGAACACTGAAGCTTTCTTT.

V gene TRBV9 combines with J gene TRBJ2-7; 9 bases match TRBD2. Trimming cost V 0 bases and J 6 bases; bases outside gene matches: 4. Looked up from germline, CDR1 is SGDLS and CDR2 is YYNGEE. This CDR3 spans 14 amino acids. CDR3 region: CASSVGGLASEQYF. Here the CDR3 DNA reads TGTGCCAGCAGCGTAGGGGGACTAGCATCCGAGCAGTACTTC.

The chain uses TRBV27 and TRBJ2-2; 8 nucleotides line up with TRBD2. The V and J ends lost 5 bases and 1 base, in that order; junction bases with no gene match: 3. Germline V gives CDR1 MNHEY, CDR2 SMNVEV (reference sequence). The CDR3 length is 15 residues. The CDR3 coding sequence is TGTGCCAGCAGTCCACTAGCGGAGAACACCGGGGAGCTGTTTTTT. This sequence encodes CASSPLAENTGELFF.

The chain joins TRBV6-6 to TRBJ1-2, with 9 bases matching TRBD1. The CDR3 is 15 residues long. Germline trimming cut 2 bases from V and 2 bases from J; bases unmatched to any gene: 3. The germline CDR1 and CDR2 sequences are MNHNY and SVGAGI (reference sequence). The CDR3 loop is CASSYQQGANYGYTF. CDR3 coding DNA: TGTGCCAGCAGTTACCAACAGGGGGCAAACTATGGCTACACCTTC.

The chain couples TRBV2 to TRBJ1-2, with a possible D match to TRBD1 (5 bases). Germline CDR1 reads SNHLY; CDR2 reads FYNNEI. V shed 5 bases and J shed 7 bases, with 14 bases lying between them. The CDR3 is made up of 13 amino acids. CDR3 residues: CASSPTSGGGYTF. Written as DNA, the CDR3 is TGTGCCAGCAGTCCGACATCTGGGGGTGGCTACACCTTC.

V and J are TRBV28 and TRBJ2-3; TRBD1 aligns across 7 bases. This CDR3 has 14 residues. Unmatched junction bases numbered 5, after V lost 5 bases and J lost 3 bases. CDR1 is MDHEN, CDR2 SYDVKM, per germline. This CDR3 is CASSVDRETDTQYF. In DNA, the CDR3 is TGTGCCAGCAGTGTCGACAGGGAGACAGATACGCAGTATTTT.

The chain joins TRBV6-1 to TRBJ1-1; a possible D gene is TRBD1 (6 bases). Germline V gives CDR1 MNHNS, CDR2 SASEGT. CDR3 length: 15 amino acids. V shed 3 bases and J shed 4 bases, with 15 bases lying between them. Here the CDR3 DNA reads TGTGCCAGCAGTGACTTCAGGGGTTGGTCCACTGAAGCTTTCTTT. Translation: CASSDFRGWSTEAFF.